This passage covers 28 T cell receptor beta chains from one sample sequenced in a study of blood T cells in healthy people across ages. Through a sample-barcoded 5' primer and a J-beta primer mix, a second PCR was run for about 6 to 11 cycles. TCRdb called the 5' RACE reads again in MiXCR, with one record for every CDR3 protein. The data hold about 1.5 million distinct CDR3 sequences, with about 43% observed a single time. Sequenced material: blood. Receptor source: a woman under 30 in good health.

This clonotype was detected ten times or more. The genes are TRBV12-3 or TRBV12-4 and TRBJ2-5; TRBD2 agrees at 9 bases. Germline trimming cut 7 bases from V and 1 base from J; bases unmatched to any gene: 4. The CDR3 consists of 14 residues. The CDR3 sequence is CASNLAGIQETQYF. For the CDR3, the DNA is TGTGCCAGCAACCTAGCGGGGATCCAAGAGACCCAGTACTTC.

The chain links TRBV28 to TRBJ2-4; perhaps D is TRBD1 or TRBD2 (5 bases each). Trimming pared 1 base from V and 8 bases from J, leaving 12 bases between. Germline V lookup: CDR1 MDHEN, CDR2 SYDVKM. The CDR3 totals 14 residues. CDR3 nucleotides: TGTGCCAGCAGTTTATTGGGGGTCGCGGACATTCAGTACTTC. It codes for CASSLLGVADIQYF.

V gene TRBV27 combines with J gene TRBJ2-2, with 12 positions matching TRBD2. Trimming cost V 5 bases and J 5 bases; bases outside gene matches: 6. Germline assignment: CDR1 MNHEY and CDR2 SMNVEV (reference sequence). This CDR3 is built from 16 residues. The chain's CDR3 is CASSAGLAGSTGELFF. CDR3 DNA sequence: TGTGCCAGCAGTGCCGGACTAGCGGGATCTACCGGGGAGCTGTTTTTT.

The chain uses TRBV27 and TRBJ1-2; unclear D gene. Deletions cut 5 bases from V and 4 bases from J, with 11 bases between. The CDR3 runs to 13 residues. The germline gives CDR1 MNHEY, CDR2 SMNVEV (reference sequence). The CDR3 bases are TGTGCCAGCAGTCCCCACACAGCCTATGGCTACACCTTC. Encoded protein: CASSPHTAYGYTF.

This rearrangement joins TRBV5-5 to TRBJ1-2; TRBD1 agrees at 9 bases. V lost 4 bases, J lost 3 bases, and 13 bases stayed unmatched. The CDR3 sequence is 17 residues long. The germline CDR1 and CDR2 sequences are SGHKS and YYEKEE (reference sequence). This chain's CDR3 is CASSTTGGAESDYGYTF. Here the CDR3 DNA reads TGTGCCAGCAGCACAACAGGGGGCGCCGAATCAGACTATGGCTACACCTTC.

This clonotype appeared a few times. V and J are TRBV4-1 and TRBJ2-7; 8 nucleotides match TRBD2. The length of the CDR3 is 16 residues. The V and J ends lost 0 bases and 5 bases, in that order; junction bases with no gene match: 9. Germline V CDR1 and CDR2: MGHRA, YSYEKL. CDR3 in DNA: TGCGCCAGCAGCCAAGAAAGGCTAGCGGGTGGGCACGAGCAGTACTTC. This translates into CASSQERLAGGHEQYF.

The gene calls are TRBV3-1 and TRBJ2-7, with 8 bases identical to TRBD1. Losses at the gene ends were 2 bases for V and 4 bases for J; bases not matched to a gene: 4. The germline V gene encodes CDR1 LGHDT and CDR2 YNNKEL (reference sequence). This CDR3 is 14 amino acids long. The CDR3 DNA reads TGTGCCAGCAGCCAATCCCAGGGGGCTTACGAGCAGTACTTC. Translating it yields CASSQSQGAYEQYF.

CDR3 residues: CASSHLGKGTQETQYF. The CDR3 DNA follows: TGCGCCAGCAGCCACCTTGGGAAGGGGACCCAAGAGACCCAGTACTTC. The V call is TRBV4-1, the J call TRBJ2-5; the D call may be TRBD1 or TRBD2 (5 bases each). The V end lost 3 bases, the J end lost 1 base, and 15 bases lay between the germline ends. The germline V gene encodes CDR1 MGHRA and CDR2 YSYEKL. The CDR3 extends over 16 amino acids.

This clonotype came up a few times. The chain couples TRBV24-1 to TRBJ2-7; unclear D gene. The length of the CDR3 is 14 residues. Germline CDR1 KGHDR, CDR2 SFDVKD. Trimming took 5 bases from V and 3 from J, leaving 13 bases between them. DNA for the CDR3: TGTGCCACCAGTGCCTCTCTGGGCCACTACGAGCAGTACTTC. This encodes CATSASLGHYEQYF.

Worth noting for this clonotype: This sequence may be a read error, since a much larger clone differs from it by one base. The gene calls are TRBV29-1 and TRBJ2-3; TRBD1 aligns across 9 bases. J lost 5 bases, V lost 7 bases, and 7 bases had no gene match. CDR1 is SQVTM, CDR2 ANQGSEA, per germline. The CDR3 consists of 13 residues. CDR3 region: CSGGQGTGDTQYF. CDR3 DNA sequence: TGCAGCGGGGGACAGGGAACTGGAGATACGCAGTATTTT.

V is TRBV3-1 and J is TRBJ2-1; 14 bases match TRBD2. Per germline, CDR1 LGHDT and CDR2 YNNKEL (reference sequence). The CDR3 spans 15 residues. V gave up 3 bases and J gave up 8 bases; unmatched junction bases: 3. The CDR3 is CASSQGTSGSHEQFF. The CDR3 DNA reads TGTGCCAGCAGCCAGGGGACTAGCGGGAGCCATGAGCAGTTCTTC.

The chain employs TRBV7-9 and TRBJ2-1, with TRBD2 matching over 8 bases. With 2 bases clipped from V and 4 bases from J, the junction kept 4 bases outside the gene matches. Germline CDR1 and CDR2: SEHNR and FQNEAQ (reference sequence). The CDR3 loop spans 15 amino acids. The CDR3 sequence is CASSLISGAYNEQFF. The CDR3 DNA reads TGTGCCAGCAGCTTAATTAGCGGGGCTTACAATGAGCAGTTCTTC.

The CDR3 spells CASSPSGIYGYTF. In nucleotides, the CDR3 is TGTGCCAGCTCACCCTCGGGGATCTATGGCTACACCTTC. The chain couples TRBV18 to TRBJ1-2; D is unclear. The germline CDR1 and CDR2 sequences are KGHSH and LQKENI. Trimming took off 3 bases at V and 4 bases at J, with 9 bases between the two ends. The CDR3 spans 13 residues.

V gene TRBV12-3 or TRBV12-4 combines with J gene TRBJ1-2; no reliable D call. The CDR3 sequence is 12 residues long. V lost 2 bases and J lost 13, with 14 bases in between. CDR3 sequence: CASSLYVVSFTF. DNA of the CDR3: TGTGCCAGCAGTTTATACGTGGTATCCTTCACCTTC.

A few counts support this clonotype. This rearrangement joins TRBV29-1 to TRBJ1-1; TRBD1 matches 9 bases. The V gene end was trimmed by 3 bases and the J gene end by 7 bases; junction bases not matched to a gene: 3. Germline CDR1 reads SQVTM; CDR2 reads ANQGSEA. The CDR3 runs to 12 residues. Here the CDR3 reads CSVEGQGYEAFF. CDR3 sequence (DNA): TGCAGCGTTGAGGGACAGGGATATGAAGCTTTCTTT.

The V call is TRBV5-6, the J call TRBJ2-7; 11 bases map to TRBD2. The CDR3 is made up of 16 amino acids. With V trimmed by 4 bases and J by 5 bases, 11 bases remained unmatched. Germline CDR1 and CDR2: SGHDT and YYEEEE. CDR3 coding DNA: TGTGCCAGCAGCATCGGACTAGCGGGCCCCTCGGACGAGCAGTACTTC. Amino acids: CASSIGLAGPSDEQYF.

This clonotype was detected only a few times. This chain uses TRBV29-1 with TRBJ1-1, with D unclear. Germline V gives CDR1 SQVTM, CDR2 ANQGSEA. This CDR3 has 12 amino acids. V was cut by 5 bases and J by 0 bases, with 7 bases left in between. CDR3 loop: CSVNRMNTEAFF. The CDR3 nucleotides are TGCAGCGTTAACCGAATGAACACTGAAGCTTTCTTT. Full variable domain (rest looked up from reference TRBV29-1 and TRBJ1-1): SAVISQKPSRDICQRGTSLTIQCQVDSQVTMMFWYRQQPGQSLTLIATANQGSEATYESGFVIDKFPISRPNLTFSTLTVSNMSPEDSSIYLCSVNRMNTEAFFGQGTRLTVV.

Details on this clonotype: Given a much more abundant clone one base away, this may be a read error. The chain employs TRBV20-1 and TRBJ1-6; weak D call: TRBD1 (5 bases). Germline CDR1 is DFQATT and CDR2 is SNEGSKA (reference sequence). CDR3 size: 14 residues. The CDR3 protein is CSARVGGDSSPVHF. CDR3 sequence (DNA): TGCAGTGCTAGAGTCGGAGGGGATAGTTCACCCGTCCACTTT.

This sequence joins TRBV28 and TRBJ1-3; a possible D gene is TRBD1 (6 bases). CDR1 and CDR2 (germline): MDHEN, SYDVKM. The CDR3 spans 15 residues. Trimming shortened V by 5 bases and J by 2 bases, and 13 bases separated the two germline ends. The CDR3 is CASSSSGAPGNTIYF. CDR3 sequence (DNA): TGTGCCAGCAGTAGTTCAGGGGCCCCTGGAAACACCATATATTTT.

This clonotype has a handful of counts. This sequence joins TRBV25-1 and TRBJ2-1; TRBD1 agrees at 9 bases. V lost 3 bases to trimming and J lost 4 bases; unmatched junction nucleotides: 4. The CDR3 extends over 15 amino acids. In germline, CDR1 is MGHDK, CDR2 SYGVNS. CDR3 nucleotides: TGTGCCAGCAGTGATCCCGGGACAGGGTACAATGAGCAGTTCTTC. Amino acids: CASSDPGTGYNEQFF.

This clonotype was seen more than once but under ten times. This chain links TRBV10-3 with TRBJ2-5; 9 nucleotides align to TRBD1. Unmatched junction bases numbered 13, after V lost 7 bases and J lost 4 bases. This CDR3 has 16 amino acids. Looked up from germline, CDR1 is ENHRY and CDR2 is SYGVKD. The CDR3 DNA reads as TGTGCCATCAATGAACACGGGGACAGGGCCCCAGAGACCCAGTACTTC. This translates into CAINEHGDRAPETQYF.

This clonotype was observed a handful of times. The V gene is TRBV29-1, the J gene TRBJ2-7; D unresolved. V was cut by 5 bases and J by 6 bases, with 8 bases left in between. Per germline, CDR1 SQVTM and CDR2 ANQGSEA. CDR3 size: 10 residues. The CDR3 sequence: CSVRFVEQYF. As DNA, the CDR3 is TGCAGCGTTCGTTTTGTCGAGCAGTACTTC.

The V call is TRBV5-4, the J call TRBJ2-1, with 8 bases identical to TRBD2. After removal of 0 bases from V and 9 bases from J, the junction contained 5 bases not matched to a gene. CDR1 is SGHNT, CDR2 YYREEE, per germline (reference sequence). The CDR3 has 14 amino acids. CDR3 in DNA: TGTGCCAGCAGCTTGGGTCGGGAGGGTGGTGAGCAGTTCTTC. This codes for CASSLGREGGEQFF.

J is TRBJ2-3 and V is TRBV6-1; D gene ambiguous. V was cut by 3 bases and J by 1 base, with 14 bases left in between. This CDR3 region has 16 residues. Germline CDR1 is MNHNS and CDR2 is SASEGT. The CDR3 DNA sequence: TGTGCCAGCAGTGATTTAGGACGCGCGCGCACAGATACGCAGTATTTT. It translates to CASSDLGRARTDTQYF.

This clonotype was observed a few times. This chain links TRBV21-1 with TRBJ2-3; TRBD1 is the table's D call and was not checked against the DNA. TRBV21-1 is a documented pseudogene. The CDR3 has 17 residues. CDR3 amino acids: CASSKGGRAKGTDTQYF. Written as DNA, the CDR3 is TGTGCCAGCAGCAAAGGGGGCAGGGCAAAAGGTACAGATACGCAGTATTTT.

The chain recombines TRBV6-2 or TRBV6-3 with TRBJ2-1; D perhaps matches TRBD2 (5 bases). V dropped 4 bases and J dropped 3 bases, with 16 bases sitting between them. CDR3 length: 16 amino acids. Germline loops: CDR1 MNHEY, CDR2 SVGEGT. The CDR3 sequence: CASSCLQRRLYNEQFF. CDR3 in DNA: TGTGCCAGCAGTTGCCTTCAGCGGAGACTCTACAATGAGCAGTTCTTC.

The rearrangement joins TRBV6-6 to TRBJ1-5; no definite D call. CDR1 is MNHNY, CDR2 SVGAGI, per germline (reference sequence). The V gene lost 5 bases and the J gene lost 8 bases, with 19 bases spanning the gap. This CDR3 comprises 15 residues. The CDR3 sequence is CASSVEGSGIKPQHF. CDR3 coding DNA: TGTGCCAGCAGTGTGGAAGGGAGTGGAATCAAGCCCCAGCATTTT.

The chain joins TRBV27 to TRBJ2-5; D remains ambiguous. Germline V gives CDR1 MNHEY, CDR2 SMNVEV (reference sequence). The CDR3 loop spans 13 amino acids. Trimming stripped 4 bases from V and 5 bases from J, with 11 bases between. In DNA, the CDR3 is TGTGCCAGCAGTTCTTGGGGTGAGGAGACCCAGTACTTC. Protein sequence: CASSSWGEETQYF.